This paragraph reports one T cell receptor beta chain. V was trimmed by 5 bases and J by 0 bases, leaving 14 bases between them. CDR3 length equals 14 residues. Germline lookup yields CDR1 SQVTM and CDR2 ANQGSEA. These data are taken from a study of T cell changes during pregnancy in multiple sclerosis. Measured with immunoSEQ multiplex PCR; TCRdb has only the in-frame clones, and not every one. The table lists about 83,000 clones, about 96% of them singletons. This TCR was recovered from a female donor with multiple sclerosis, enrolled in a pregnancy study. The starting material was peripheral blood, obtained in the second trimester of pregnancy. The rearrangement joins TRBV29-1 to TRBJ2-7; D gene uncertain. The CDR3 coding sequence is TGCAGCGTTACTATGCCCTTTGCCTCCTACGAGCAGTACTTC. This encodes CSVTMPFASYEQYF.